The 25 T cell receptor beta chains in this list originate from one sample, sequenced in a study of identical twins. TCRdb re-derived calls from the 5' RACE reads in MiXCR, one entry per CDR3 protein. This sample carries about 520,000 distinct CDR3 sequences, less than 25% of them seen once, and the ten largest clones take approximately 0.95%. The sample was also linked to a second study, of T cells expressing NK-cell markers.

Source material: CD4+ T cells sorted from blood. These receptors originate from a woman aged 18-35 years in good health.

This CDR3 is CASCPVESSYGYTF. CDR3 nucleotides: TGCGCCAGCTGCCCGGTGGAGAGTTCCTATGGCTACACCTTC. The chain recombines TRBV5-1 with TRBJ1-2; D is ambiguous. CDR1 and CDR2 (germline): SGHRS, YFSETQ. CDR3 size: 14 residues. Trimming removed 7 bases at V and 4 bases at J, with 17 bases between.

The genes are TRBV10-3 and TRBJ2-5, with D perhaps being TRBD1 or TRBD2 (5 bases each). The V end was cut by 4 bases, the J end by 4 bases, with 10 bases between. Germline V gives CDR1 ENHRY, CDR2 SYGVKD. The CDR3 is 13 amino acids. The CDR3 DNA reads as TGTGCCATCAGTGTCGGGGCAGGAGAGACCCAGTACTTC. Residues: CAISVGAGETQYF.

J is TRBJ2-6 and V is TRBV9; D gene uncertain. Germline lookup yields CDR1 SGDLS and CDR2 YYNGEE. V lost 0 bases and J 4 bases, leaving 8 bases between the germline ends. There are 15 residues in the CDR3. In DNA, the CDR3 is TGTGCCAGCAGCGTAGAGTTCTCGGGGGCCAACGTCCTGACTTTC. Translating gives CASSVEFSGANVLTF.

There are a few counts of this clonotype. The rearrangement uses TRBV6-2 or TRBV6-3 and TRBJ2-1; TRBD2 is a possible D gene (6 bases). There are 17 residues in the CDR3. Germline CDR1 and CDR2: MNHEY and SVGEGT. Trimming shortened V by 2 bases and J by 10 bases, and 24 bases separated the two germline ends. Written as DNA, the CDR3 is TGTGCCAGCAGTTACCCCGTTTCGGGAGTATCCCTAGGGGAGCAGTTCTTC. Translation: CASSYPVSGVSLGEQFF.

This clonotype was found a few times. The chain employs TRBV5-1 and TRBJ2-5; a possible D gene is TRBD2 (6 bases). This CDR3 region has 14 residues. The germline V and J ends were trimmed by 3 bases and 4 bases, with 13 bases remaining between them. CDR1 is SGHRS and CDR2 is YFSETQ in the germline V gene. The CDR3 sequence is CASSSLRGGETQYF. The CDR3 DNA reads TGCGCCAGCAGCTCGTTAAGGGGAGGAGAGACCCAGTACTTC. The full variable domain, rest sourced from reference TRBV5-1 and TRBJ2-5, is KAGVTQTPRYLIKTRGQQVTLSCSPISGHRSVSWYQQTPGQGLQFLFEYFSETQRNKGNFPGRFSGRQFSNSRSEMNVSTLELGDSALYLCASSSLRGGETQYFGPGTRLLVL.

This clonotype was observed many times. V is TRBV5-1 and J is TRBJ2-5; a weak D match, TRBD2 (5 bases). Germline V lookup: CDR1 SGHRS, CDR2 YFSETQ. This CDR3 comprises 14 residues. V lost 0 bases and J lost 5, with 11 bases in between. The CDR3 here is CASSLVRDGETQYF. The CDR3 nucleotides are TGCGCCAGCAGCTTGGTTCGGGATGGGGAGACCCAGTACTTC.

This clonotype turned up a few times. The chain carries TRBV12-3 or TRBV12-4 and TRBJ1-5; 8 bases are a match to TRBD1. The junction had 7 bases not matched to a gene; V was cut back by 6 bases and J by 0 bases. The CDR3 is 16 residues long. CDR3 sequence reads: CASSRTGQASNQPQHF. The CDR3 coding sequence is TGTGCCAGCAGCAGAACGGGACAGGCTAGCAATCAGCCCCAGCATTTT.

This clonotype was observed a few times. V gene TRBV5-1 combines with J gene TRBJ2-2; weak D call: TRBD1 (6 bases). Between the trimmed V and J ends, which lost 1 base and 2 bases, there was a span of 18 bases. Germline V CDR1 and CDR2: SGHRS, YFSETQ. This CDR3 is 18 amino acids long. The CDR3 loop is CASSLRGSAHPNTGELFF. Written as DNA, the CDR3 is TGCGCCAGCAGCTTGAGGGGGTCCGCACACCCCAACACCGGGGAGCTGTTTTTT.

The CDR3 sequence is CASSPASSNEQFF. Written as DNA, the CDR3 is TGTGCCAGCAGCCCGGCCTCAAGCAATGAGCAGTTCTTC. This rearrangement joins TRBV7-7 to TRBJ2-1; D is unclear. The CDR3 spans 13 residues. Between the trimmed V and J ends, which lost 5 bases and 6 bases, there was a span of 11 bases. CDR1 is SSHAT and CDR2 is FNYEAQ in the germline V gene (reference sequence). The full variable domain, its missing parts supplied by reference TRBV7-7 and TRBJ2-1, is GAGVSQSPRYKVTKRGQDVTLRCDPISSHATLYWYQQALGQGPEFLTYFNYEAQPDKSGLPSDRFSAERPEGSISTLTIQRTEQRDSAMYRCASSPASSNEQFFGPGTRLTVL.

This clonotype occurred a few times. Here the CDR3 DNA reads TGTGCCAGCAGCTTAGGGGGACAGGGACGAAATACGCAGTATTTT. It yields the protein CASSLGGQGRNTQYF. The chain combines TRBV7-6 with TRBJ2-3; 9 positions match TRBD1. V shed 1 base and J 7 bases; nucleotides not matched to a gene: 6. The CDR3 sequence is 15 residues long. The germline CDR1 and CDR2 sequences are SGHVS and FNYEAQ.

The rearrangement joins TRBV7-2 to TRBJ2-1; D is unresolved. Looked up from germline, CDR1 is SGHTA and CDR2 is FQGNSA. V was clipped by 3 bases and J by 8 bases, with 8 bases between them. This CDR3 comprises 12 residues. This chain's CDR3 is CASSFFVDEQFF. CDR3 bases: TGTGCCAGCAGCTTTTTCGTCGATGAGCAGTTCTTC.

V is TRBV30 and J is TRBJ2-5; D remains ambiguous. Germline lookup yields CDR1 GTSNPN and CDR2 SVGIG (reference sequence). The CDR3 extends over 12 amino acids. Trimming left V 0 bases short and J 5 bases short, with 7 bases between. The CDR3 here is CAWSVIPETQYF. Here the CDR3 DNA reads TGTGCCTGGAGTGTAATTCCGGAGACCCAGTACTTC.

This clonotype was picked up a small number of times. This chain connects TRBV20-1 to TRBJ2-7; D gene ambiguous. V shed 1 base and J shed 2 bases, with 6 bases lying between them. Germline loops: CDR1 DFQATT, CDR2 SNEGSKA (reference sequence). The CDR3 loop spans 12 amino acids. DNA for the CDR3: TGCAGTGCTAGAGCCCGGACCTACGAGCAGTACTTC. Amino acids: CSARARTYEQYF.

The chain uses TRBV10-3 and TRBJ1-6; 10 nucleotides line up with TRBD1. V was pared by 6 bases and J by 8 bases, with 4 bases of the junction left unmatched. The germline V gene has CDR1 ENHRY and CDR2 SYGVKD. The CDR3 is 14 residues long. The CDR3 reads CAIRGTGADSPLHF. The DNA for the CDR3 is TGTGCCATCAGGGGGACAGGGGCTGATTCACCCCTCCACTTT.

This clonotype was seen only a few times. This chain uses TRBV5-1 with TRBJ2-5; 12 bases are a match to TRBD2. The CDR3 covers 16 residues. V shed 0 bases, J shed 3 bases, and the junction held 3 bases outside the gene matches. Germline loops: CDR1 SGHRS, CDR2 YFSETQ. CDR3 in DNA: TGCGCCAGCAGCTTGGCACTAGCGGGGGGCGAAGAGACCCAGTACTTC. It specifies CASSLALAGGEETQYF. The full variable domain, completed using reference TRBV5-1 and TRBJ2-5, is KAGVTQTPRYLIKTRGQQVTLSCSPISGHRSVSWYQQTPGQGLQFLFEYFSETQRNKGNFPGRFSGRQFSNSRSEMNVSTLELGDSALYLCASSLALAGGEETQYFGPGTRLLVL.

This clonotype appeared a few times. The V gene is TRBV6-1, the J gene TRBJ2-3, with 11 bases lining up with TRBD2. The CDR3 is 15 residues long. CDR1 MNHNS and CDR2 SASEGT come from the germline V gene. Trimming cost V 6 bases and J 5 bases; bases outside gene matches: 7. The CDR3 bases are TGTGCCAGCAGCCAACTAGCGGGAGTGAGAGATACGCAGTATTTT. Encoded protein: CASSQLAGVRDTQYF.

This clonotype was detected ten times or more. The chain uses TRBV12-3 or TRBV12-4 and TRBJ1-1; D is perhaps TRBD1 (5 bases). The ends were cut back, 1 base at V and 3 bases at J, with 9 bases in the middle. This CDR3 comprises 14 residues. The CDR3 coding sequence is TGTGCCAGCAGTTTAGGGGACCAGGACACTGAAGCTTTCTTT. Protein: CASSLGDQDTEAFF.

The chain uses TRBV20-1 and TRBJ1-2; 7 bases match TRBD1. V shed 6 bases, J shed 8 bases, and the junction held 6 bases outside the gene matches. Germline V CDR1 and CDR2: DFQATT, SNEGSKA (reference sequence). The CDR3 loop spans 11 amino acids. The CDR3 sequence is CSARDRFGYTF. The DNA for the CDR3 is TGCAGTGCCAGGGACAGATTCGGCTACACCTTC.

This chain uses TRBV3-1 with TRBJ2-7; D is perhaps TRBD1 or TRBD2 (5 bases each). The CDR3 consists of 14 residues. Germline values: CDR1 LGHDT, CDR2 YNNKEL (reference sequence). Trimming pared 0 bases from V and 5 bases from J, leaving 11 bases between. The CDR3 DNA follows: TGTGCCAGCAGCCAAGACGCAGGGACGGACGAGCAGTACTTC. It is translated as CASSQDAGTDEQYF.

The chain couples TRBV7-9 to TRBJ2-1; TRBD1 aligns across 9 bases. The CDR3 extends over 15 amino acids. CDR1 is SEHNR and CDR2 is FQNEAQ in the germline V gene (reference sequence). The V and J ends lost 5 bases and 8 bases, in that order; junction bases with no gene match: 10. This chain's CDR3 is CASSLLGTGMDEQFF. The DNA of the CDR3 is TGTGCCAGCAGCCTACTAGGGACAGGGATGGATGAGCAGTTCTTC.

This clonotype appeared a few times. This chain joins TRBV20-1 and TRBJ1-3; no clear D. The CDR3 consists of 14 residues. Germline assignment: CDR1 DFQATT and CDR2 SNEGSKA (reference sequence). V lost 6 bases and J lost 0, with 12 bases in between. CDR3 loop: CSATQRNSGNTIYF. As DNA, the CDR3 is TGCAGTGCCACTCAGCGAAACTCTGGAAACACCATATATTTT.

This clonotype was counted between two and nine times. The gene calls are TRBV20-1 and TRBJ2-7; D might be TRBD1 (6 bases). This CDR3 spans 12 amino acids. The germline V and J ends were trimmed by 5 bases and 1 base, with 9 bases remaining between them. The germline V gene has CDR1 DFQATT and CDR2 SNEGSKA (reference sequence). CDR3 loop: CSAQDRSYEQYF. In nucleotides, the CDR3 is TGCAGTGCTCAAGACAGGTCCTACGAGCAGTACTTC.

This clonotype was seen a handful of times. This chain connects TRBV7-9 to TRBJ2-2, with 9 nucleotides matching TRBD2. The CDR3 extends over 16 amino acids. The V and J ends lost 4 bases and 5 bases, in that order; junction bases with no gene match: 8. Looked up from germline, CDR1 is SEHNR and CDR2 is FQNEAQ (reference sequence). In DNA form, the CDR3 reads TGTGCCAGCAGCTCAGCGGGGGGCCCCCATACCGGGGAGCTGTTTTTT. Protein product: CASSSAGGPHTGELFF. Drawing the rest from reference TRBV7-9 and TRBJ2-2, the complete variable domain is DTGVSQNPRHKITKRGQNVTFRCDPISEHNRLYWYRQTLGQGPEFLTYFQNEAQLEKSRLLSDRFSAERPKGSFSTLEIQRTEQGDSAMYLCASSSAGGPHTGELFFGEGSRLTVL.

This chain uses TRBV29-1 with TRBJ1-2, with a tentative D call TRBD1 (5 bases). This CDR3 is built from 10 residues. Per the germline V gene, CDR1 is SQVTM and CDR2 is ANQGSEA. The germline V and J ends were trimmed by 3 bases and 9 bases, with 8 bases remaining between them. The CDR3 here is CSVDQGSYTF. CDR3 DNA: TGCAGCGTTGATCAGGGTAGCTACACCTTC.

The genes are TRBV2 and TRBJ1-1; D remains ambiguous. Germline assignment: CDR1 SNHLY and CDR2 FYNNEI. Trimming took 1 base from V and 3 from J, leaving 6 bases between them. The CDR3 runs 13 residues. CDR3 in amino acids: CASSEGGYTEAFF. CDR3 bases: TGTGCCAGCAGTGAAGGAGGATACACTGAAGCTTTCTTT.